This entry is about one T cell receptor beta chain. The antigen is unknown. Clones were sequenced by immunoSEQ multiplex PCR, and TCRdb holds only the in-frame ones, with some missing. The sample yields around 88,000 clones, around 85% seen once. The data stem from a study of T cell responses to AZD1222 COVID-19 vaccine. Study-wide background: Combined were second doses at about 4 or about 12 weeks.

Germline V gene sequence: CDR1 SGHDN, CDR2 FVKESK. Trimming left V 2 bases short and J 2 bases short, with 3 bases between. This CDR3 comprises 12 residues. Study-wide results and limits: Seropositivity was recorded at baseline in only 6 or 7 AZD1222 recipients.

This clonotype was obtained from an adult in good health. Sample: peripheral blood, taken on day 0 of AZD1222 vaccination. The chain joins TRBV14 to TRBJ2-5; D not certain. The CDR3 sequence: CASSQSQETQYF. The CDR3 nucleotides are TGTGCCAGCAGCCAATCGCAAGAGACCCAGTACTTC.